The 31 T cell receptor beta chains in this list originate from one sample, sequenced in a study of cytomegalovirus exposure and HLA in healthy donors. A multiplex PCR was run with 60 Vbeta primers and 13 Jbeta primers. Sequencing used immunoSEQ multiplex PCR; TCRdb keeps in-frame clones, though not all of them. The data hold 150,000 to 200,000 clones, with around 80% observed a single time. Sequenced sample: PBMCs. The origin of the receptors is a woman aged 25-40 years in good health and CMV-seropositive.

J is TRBJ2-2 and V is TRBV19; 7 bases align to TRBD2. Germline trimming cut 8 bases from V and 6 bases from J; bases unmatched to any gene: 0. The CDR3 is 11 residues long. Germline CDR1 reads LNHDA; CDR2 reads SQIVND (reference sequence). The DNA for the CDR3 is TGTGCCAGTGCGGGGGCCGGGGAGCTGTTTTTT. This sequence encodes CASAGAGELFF.

This clone was seen once. The chain combines TRBV11-3 with TRBJ1-1; D possibly corresponds to TRBD1 (5 bases). CDR3 size: 13 residues. Trimming removed 3 bases at V and 1 base at J, with 6 bases between. CDR1 and CDR2 (germline): SGHNT, YENEEA. The CDR3 loop is CASSLGGNTEAFF. In nucleotides, the CDR3 is TGTGCCAGCAGCTTGGGGGGGAACACTGAAGCTTTCTTT.

This sequence joins TRBV6-5 and TRBJ2-6, with D uncertain. There are 12 residues in the CDR3. The V end was cut by 6 bases, the J end by 3 bases, with 3 bases between. CDR1 and CDR2 from the germline V gene are MNHEY and SVGAGI. Here the CDR3 reads CASSRGANVLTF. Here the CDR3 DNA reads TGTGCCAGCAGCCGTGGGGCCAACGTCCTGACTTTC.

The CDR3 loop reads CASSLVAGAGNEQFF. For the CDR3, the DNA is TGTGCCAGCAGCTTAGTAGCGGGAGCGGGGAATGAGCAGTTCTTC. This chain joins TRBV11-2 and TRBJ2-1; 9 nucleotides agree with TRBD2. The CDR3 is 15 residues long. Germline-derived CDR1 and CDR2 are SGHAT and FQNNGV. Trimming at V came to 1 base and at J to 7 bases, leaving 5 bases not matched to a gene.

The chain uses TRBV6-6 and TRBJ2-2; 10 bases agree with TRBD1. Germline V gene data show CDR1 as MNHNY and CDR2 as SVGAGI (reference sequence). The V segment lost 8 bases and the J segment 6 bases; nucleotides outside the gene matches: 12. This CDR3 contains 16 residues. The CDR3 protein is CASRYPRDRGSGELFF. In DNA form, the CDR3 reads TGTGCCAGCCGCTATCCCCGGGACAGGGGATCCGGGGAGCTGTTTTTT.

CDR3 residues: CASSREGAPNYGYTF. The CDR3 region has the DNA TGTGCCAGCAGTCGGGAGGGGGCTCCTAACTATGGCTACACCTTC. J is TRBJ1-2 and V is TRBV25-1; TRBD1 matches 7 bases. This CDR3 is built from 15 residues. Germline V lookup: CDR1 MGHDK, CDR2 SYGVNS. Trimming at V came to 5 bases and at J to 0 bases, leaving 6 bases not matched to a gene.

The rearrangement links TRBV6-5 to TRBJ1-2; D is ambiguous. Germline values: CDR1 MNHEY, CDR2 SVGAGI. Trimming removed 6 bases at V and 6 bases at J, with 17 bases between. This CDR3 region has 14 residues. The CDR3 reads CASSPQGGADGYTF. DNA of the CDR3: TGTGCCAGCAGCCCCCAAGGTGGAGCGGATGGCTACACCTTC.

The chain has TRBV5-4 and TRBJ2-7, with D possibly being TRBD2 (5 bases). The CDR3 has 14 amino acids. The V gene's germline CDR1 is SGHNT and CDR2 YYREEE (reference sequence). Trimming pared 4 bases from V and 4 bases from J, leaving 15 bases between. The CDR3 nucleotides are TGTGCCAGCAGCCAAGGAGGTAACAGATACGAGCAGTACTTC. Protein: CASSQGGNRYEQYF. Filled out from reference TRBV5-4 and TRBJ2-7, the complete variable domain reads ETGVTQSPTHLIKTRGQQVTLRCSSQSGHNTVSWYQQALGQGPQFIFQYYREEENGRGNFPPRFSGLQFPNYSSELNVNALELDDSALYLCASSQGGNRYEQYFGPGTRLTVT.

The V and J genes are TRBV10-1 and TRBJ1-1; D call uncertain. This CDR3 region has 14 residues. The V end lost 0 bases, the J end lost 5 bases, and 10 bases lay between the germline ends. Germline CDR1 WNHNN, CDR2 SYGVQD (reference sequence). The CDR3 bases are TGCGCCAGCAGTGAGTCGAGCGGAAGAACTGAAGCTTTCTTT. Protein sequence: CASSESSGRTEAFF.

The V and J genes are TRBV6-1 and TRBJ2-1; D may be TRBD2 (5 bases). V was pared by 1 base and J by 9 bases, with 7 bases between. The CDR3 is made up of 12 amino acids. From germline, CDR1 is MNHNS and CDR2 SASEGT. CDR3 in DNA: TGTGCCAGCAGTGAAGTAGGGAGTGAGCAGTTCTTC. This codes for CASSEVGSEQFF.

The chain is built from TRBV7-9 and TRBJ2-1; 13 nucleotides match TRBD2. CDR1 SEHNR and CDR2 FQNEAQ come from the germline V gene (reference sequence). This CDR3 contains 16 residues. Trimming took 5 bases from V and 9 from J; bases not matched to a gene: 10. The CDR3 bases are TGTGCCAGCAGCCCCCCACTAGCGGGAGGGCCGAGTGAGCAGTTCTTC. This sequence encodes CASSPPLAGGPSEQFF.

J is TRBJ2-1 and V is TRBV11-3; 16 bases map to TRBD2. The CDR3 runs to 19 residues. CDR1 and CDR2 from the germline V gene are SGHNT and YENEEA. The junction had 5 bases not matched to a gene; V was cut back by 2 bases and J by 1 base. This chain's CDR3 is CASSLTEGLAGGSYNEQFF. The CDR3 DNA reads as TGTGCCAGCAGCTTAACGGAGGGACTAGCGGGAGGGTCCTACAATGAGCAGTTCTTC.

The chain employs TRBV6-1 and TRBJ2-1; TRBD2 agrees at 13 bases. Germline V gives CDR1 MNHNS, CDR2 SASEGT. The CDR3 extends over 20 amino acids. V lost 0 bases to trimming and J lost 5 bases; unmatched junction nucleotides: 13. CDR3 loop: CASSEADPGLAGIRNNEQFF. The DNA for the CDR3 is TGTGCCAGCAGTGAAGCGGATCCGGGACTAGCGGGAATCCGAAACAATGAGCAGTTCTTC.

CDR3 DNA: TGTGCCAGCAGTGAACAGGTGAATCAGCCCCAGCATTTT. The encoded protein is CASSEQVNQPQHF. The chain joins TRBV6-1 to TRBJ1-5; D is unclear. Germline-derived CDR1 and CDR2 are MNHNS and SASEGT. Trimming removed 2 bases from V and 4 bases from J, with 6 bases in between. The CDR3 has 13 residues.

The DNA of the CDR3 is TGTGCCAGCAGCCAAGGCCCCAGTATATATTTT. Its protein product is CASSQGPSIYF. V usage is TRBV14 and J usage is TRBJ1-3, with D unclear. V was clipped by 1 base and J by 13 bases, with 8 bases between them. Looked up from germline, CDR1 is SGHDN and CDR2 is FVKESK. This CDR3 is built from 11 residues.

This chain uses TRBV9 with TRBJ2-5, with 12 bases aligning to TRBD2. J lost 4 bases, V lost 0 bases, and 10 bases had no gene match. CDR3 length: 18 residues. Per the germline V gene, CDR1 is SGDLS and CDR2 is YYNGEE. CDR3 nucleotides: TGTGCCAGCAGCGTAGGGGCTAGCGGGAGGGAGGGGTTAGAGACCCAGTACTTC. It yields the protein CASSVGASGREGLETQYF.

This clone was counted once. The chain carries TRBV10-3 and TRBJ2-7; 8 bases line up with TRBD2. J lost 7 bases, V lost 4 bases, and 6 bases had no gene match. Germline V gives CDR1 ENHRY, CDR2 SYGVKD. This CDR3 is built from 13 residues. The CDR3 coding sequence is TGTGCCATCAGTGGGACTAGCTCGGGGGAGCAGTACTTC. This translates into CAISGTSSGEQYF.

The chain carries TRBV7-2 and TRBJ1-1; 10 bases agree with TRBD1. The V segment lost 2 bases and the J segment 1 base; nucleotides outside the gene matches: 4. The CDR3 is made up of 16 amino acids. Germline CDR1 SGHTA, CDR2 FQGNSA. This CDR3 reads CASSLTGTGANTEAFF. The DNA of the CDR3 is TGTGCCAGCAGCTTAACTGGGACAGGGGCGAACACTGAAGCTTTCTTT.

This chain links TRBV7-3 with TRBJ2-3; 11 bases match TRBD2. Trimming took 5 bases from V and 6 from J; bases not matched to a gene: 4. CDR1 and CDR2 from the germline V gene are SGHTA and FQGTGA. The CDR3 covers 14 residues. Here the CDR3 reads CASSGSGRGDTQYF. Written as DNA, the CDR3 is TGTGCCAGCAGCGGTAGCGGGAGGGGGGATACGCAGTATTTT.

This sequence joins TRBV18 and TRBJ2-7; D not resolved. CDR1 KGHSH and CDR2 LQKENI come from the germline V gene. The CDR3 runs 13 residues. V was clipped by 6 bases and J by 3 bases, with 12 bases between them. The CDR3 sequence: CASSAGLFYEQYF. The CDR3 DNA follows: TGTGCCAGCTCGGCAGGCCTATTCTACGAGCAGTACTTC.

The rearrangement links TRBV6-5 to TRBJ1-2; D remains ambiguous. CDR1 and CDR2 (germline): MNHEY, SVGAGI. Trimming left V 3 bases short and J 6 bases short, with 11 bases between. There are 13 residues in the CDR3. CDR3 residues: CASSYSGLNGYTF. DNA of the CDR3: TGTGCCAGCAGTTATTCCGGACTGAATGGCTACACCTTC.

This chain connects TRBV6-5 to TRBJ1-1, with a weak D call TRBD1 (6 bases). The germline CDR1 and CDR2 sequences are MNHEY and SVGAGI. V was pared by 0 bases and J by 3 bases, with 14 bases between. The CDR3 totals 16 residues. The CDR3 sequence: CASSYSIRGSYTEAFF. The CDR3 DNA is TGTGCCAGCAGTTACTCGATCAGGGGCTCTTACACTGAAGCTTTCTTT.

This clone has more than one count but fewer than ten. V is TRBV29-1 and J is TRBJ1-5; D possibly corresponds to TRBD1 (6 bases). The CDR3 is 12 amino acids. Deletions cut 4 bases from V and 7 bases from J, with 11 bases between. Germline CDR1 is SQVTM and CDR2 is ANQGSEA. This CDR3 is CSVAGVGQPQHF. The DNA for the CDR3 is TGCAGCGTTGCAGGGGTTGGGCAGCCCCAGCATTTT. Using reference TRBV29-1 and TRBJ1-5 for the parts outside the CDR3, the full variable domain is SAVISQKPSRDICQRGTSLTIQCQVDSQVTMMFWYRQQPGQSLTLIATANQGSEATYESGFVIDKFPISRPNLTFSTLTVSNMSPEDSSIYLCSVAGVGQPQHFGDGTRLSIL.

This clone was observed a handful of times. The chain has TRBV6-1 and TRBJ2-2; tentatively, D is TRBD1 (6 bases). Germline assignment: CDR1 MNHNS and CDR2 SASEGT. Trimming took off 10 bases at V and 1 base at J, with 13 bases between the two ends. This CDR3 spans 14 amino acids. In DNA form, the CDR3 reads TGTGCCATACGGGACATCTGGAACACCGGGGAGCTGTTTTTT. Translation gives CAIRDIWNTGELFF.

The chain links TRBV10-1 to TRBJ2-7, with a weak D call TRBD1 (6 bases). V shed 5 bases and J shed 2 bases, with 13 bases lying between them. This CDR3 is 14 amino acids long. The germline gives CDR1 WNHNN, CDR2 SYGVQD (reference sequence). The CDR3 bases are TGCGCCAGCAGTTTGCCGGACAGCCCCTACGAGCAGTACTTC. Its translation: CASSLPDSPYEQYF.

J is TRBJ1-1 and V is TRBV11-2; 7 bases are a match to TRBD1. The CDR3 sequence is 14 residues long. In germline, CDR1 is SGHAT, CDR2 FQNNGV. Germline trimming cut 2 bases from V and 0 bases from J; bases unmatched to any gene: 0. The DNA of the CDR3 is TGTGCCAGCAGCTTACAGGGGGTGAACACTGAAGCTTTCTTT. Amino acid sequence: CASSLQGVNTEAFF.

Details on this clone: The same CDR3 also results from other DNA sequences found in this sample. V is TRBV7-9 and J is TRBJ1-1; 7 bases are shared with TRBD1. V gave up 5 bases and J gave up 1 base; unmatched junction bases: 4. CDR3 length: 14 amino acids. Germline loops: CDR1 SEHNR, CDR2 FQNEAQ (reference sequence). The CDR3 protein is CASSLAGGNTEAFF. The CDR3 DNA follows: TGTGCCAGCAGCCTTGCAGGGGGGAACACTGAAGCTTTCTTT.

V gene TRBV27 combines with J gene TRBJ1-2, with 12 bases fitting TRBD1. CDR1 MNHEY and CDR2 SMNVEV come from the germline V gene (reference sequence). The CDR3 consists of 17 residues. V was pared by 2 bases and J by 6 bases, with 10 bases of the junction left unmatched. The CDR3 reads CASSLIGTGTGGDGYTF. The CDR3, as DNA: TGTGCCAGCAGTTTAATTGGTACCGGGACAGGGGGCGATGGCTACACCTTC.

V gene TRBV6-5 combines with J gene TRBJ2-2; tentative D call: TRBD1 (6 bases). V lost 5 bases to trimming and J lost 7 bases, with 17 bases between them. The CDR3 is 15 residues long. From germline, CDR1 is MNHEY and CDR2 SVGAGI. CDR3 sequence: CASSQQGRPVGELFF. The CDR3, as DNA: TGTGCCAGCAGTCAACAGGGTAGGCCAGTCGGGGAGCTGTTTTTT.

This chain joins TRBV29-1 and TRBJ2-2, with 11 nucleotides matching TRBD1. Germline assignment: CDR1 SQVTM and CDR2 ANQGSEA. The J segment lost 4 bases and the V segment lost 7 bases, leaving 11 bases of the junction unmatched. CDR3 length: 16 amino acids. CDR3 DNA sequence: TGCAGCGCCACGACCGGACAGGGGGCTAGCACCGGGGAGCTGTTTTTT. Translated, it gives CSATTGQGASTGELFF.

This rearrangement joins TRBV28 to TRBJ1-4; D ambiguous. This CDR3 is 17 amino acids long. Germline V gene sequence: CDR1 MDHEN, CDR2 SYDVKM. The V gene lost 4 bases and the J gene lost 5 bases, with 20 bases spanning the gap. CDR3 coding DNA: TGTGCCAGCAGTTCCCCCGCGAGACAAGTCCTAAATGAAAAACTGTTTTTT. Its protein is CASSSPARQVLNEKLFF.